A single TCR beta chain is shown here with its context. Trimming removed 4 bases at V and 5 bases at J, with 14 bases between. CDR1 and CDR2 (germline): LGHDT, YNNKEL (reference sequence). The CDR3 sequence is 14 residues long. Per the original methods: Amplification with reference gene primers provided the estimates of nucleated cell counts. Clones were read by immunoSEQ multiplex PCR, and TCRdb kept only the in-frame ones, dropping some. V and J calls and clone size come straight from that table; D and trimming were deduced from the DNA. The table records around 100,000 clones, roughly 72% of them present only once. This record belongs to a study of blood T cell repertoires in COVID-19. For the study at large: Spain, Italy and the United States supplied samples that represented acute and convalescent COVID-19. In each case, the material was cDNA or gDNA derived from T cells, B-cell-depleted T cells, or PBMCs.

The chain joins TRBV3-1 (or the pseudogene TRBV3-2) to TRBJ2-5; possibly TRBD2 for D (5 bases). This receptor was identified in a man older than 75 with acute or convalescent COVID-19. The specimen was peripheral blood. CDR3 protein: CASSLSTSRETQYF. Here the CDR3 DNA reads TGTGCCAGCAGCCTAAGTACTAGTCGCGAGACCCAGTACTTC.